The 18 T cell receptor beta chains given below trace back to one sample, sequenced in a study of blood T cell repertoires in COVID-19. Clones were read by immunoSEQ multiplex PCR, and TCRdb kept only the in-frame ones, dropping some. The data contain 90,000 to 150,000 clones, 65% to 90% of them seen just once; the ten biggest clones take up approximately 10%. Material: peripheral blood. Receptor source: a man older than 75 with acute or convalescent COVID-19.

The chain combines TRBV9 with TRBJ2-1; 9 bases align to TRBD1. The germline CDR1 and CDR2 sequences are SGDLS and YYNGEE. The CDR3 covers 15 residues. Unmatched junction bases numbered 11, after V lost 4 bases and J lost 9 bases. The CDR3 is CASSLPGQGVSEQFF. CDR3 sequence (DNA): TGTGCCAGCAGCCTCCCGGGACAGGGTGTTAGTGAGCAGTTCTTC.

The chain links TRBV6-1 to TRBJ2-3; 11 nucleotides align to TRBD1. The V segment lost 3 bases and the J segment 4 bases; nucleotides outside the gene matches: 15. CDR1 is MNHNS and CDR2 is SASEGT in the germline V gene. The CDR3 totals 19 residues. The CDR3 is CASSERLIGTGGVPDTQYF. CDR3 DNA sequence: TGTGCCAGCAGTGAGCGCCTCATCGGGACAGGGGGTGTGCCAGATACGCAGTATTTT.

V gene TRBV6-5 combines with J gene TRBJ1-5, with D hard to call. V was pared by 4 bases and J by 0 bases, with 10 bases between. Germline V gene data show CDR1 as MNHEY and CDR2 as SVGAGI. The CDR3 runs to 15 residues. This CDR3 reads CASSFNRNSNQPQHF. In DNA form, the CDR3 reads TGTGCCAGCAGTTTTAACAGAAATAGCAATCAGCCCCAGCATTTT.

The CDR3 protein is CASSPHEENTEAFF. The DNA of the CDR3 is TGTGCCAGCAGCCCCCATGAGGAGAACACTGAAGCTTTCTTT. The chain couples TRBV3-1 (or the pseudogene TRBV3-2) to TRBJ1-1, with D unresolved. CDR3 size: 14 residues. Germline V gives CDR1 LGHDT, CDR2 YNNKEL (reference sequence). Trimming stripped 4 bases from V and 1 base from J, with 10 bases between.

The gene calls are TRBV5-1 and TRBJ1-1; D perhaps matches TRBD1 (5 bases). Trimming took off 1 base at V and 1 base at J, with 8 bases between the two ends. The germline V gene encodes CDR1 SGHRS and CDR2 YFSETQ. The CDR3 runs 14 residues. The CDR3 DNA follows: TGCGCCAGCAGCTTGTTCAGGGCGAACACTGAAGCTTTCTTT. Amino acid sequence: CASSLFRANTEAFF.

The chain uses TRBV27 and TRBJ1-6, with D possibly matching TRBD1 (5 bases). Trimming took off 4 bases at V and 10 bases at J, with 11 bases between the two ends. This CDR3 is built from 13 residues. The germline gives CDR1 MNHEY, CDR2 SMNVEV (reference sequence). The CDR3 nucleotides are TGTGCCAGCAGTTCCGCGGGGGTATCACCCCTCCACTTT. Its translation is CASSSAGVSPLHF.

The gene calls are TRBV6-2 or TRBV6-3 and TRBJ2-4; possible D gene TRBD2, 6 bases. V gave up 5 bases and J gave up 0 bases, with 14 bases separating them. CDR1 MNHEY and CDR2 SVGEGT come from the germline V gene. This CDR3 spans 16 amino acids. The CDR3 region is CASSRDGGLAKNIQYF. The CDR3 nucleotides read TGTGCCAGCAGTCGGGACGGGGGATTAGCCAAAAACATTCAGTACTTC.

The CDR3 is CASSEGDRGERWNTEAFF. The CDR3 DNA reads TGTGCCAGCAGTGAAGGGGACAGGGGGGAACGGTGGAACACTGAAGCTTTCTTT. The chain joins TRBV6-1 to TRBJ1-1; 11 bases agree with TRBD1. Germline loops: CDR1 MNHNS, CDR2 SASEGT. The CDR3 contains 18 residues. The junction had 8 bases not matched to a gene; V was cut back by 1 base and J by 1 base.

This sequence joins TRBV30 and TRBJ1-1, with D tentatively TRBD1 (5 bases). The germline V gene has CDR1 GTSNPN and CDR2 SVGIG (reference sequence). The CDR3 consists of 15 residues. Trimming removed 0 bases from V and 4 bases from J, with 15 bases in between. The CDR3 DNA reads TGTGCCTGGAGTGTAGGGGAGGGATGGGGCACTGAAGCTTTCTTT. Translating it yields CAWSVGEGWGTEAFF.

The J gene is TRBJ2-1, the V gene TRBV9; no definite D call. Trimming took off 4 bases at V and 0 bases at J, with 11 bases between the two ends. Germline CDR1 reads SGDLS; CDR2 reads YYNGEE. The length of the CDR3 is 15 residues. The CDR3 spells CASSPNSGSYNEQFF. The CDR3 bases are TGTGCCAGCAGCCCAAACAGTGGCTCCTACAATGAGCAGTTCTTC.

This clone was found a few times. This chain joins TRBV18 and TRBJ1-4; D is perhaps TRBD1 (5 bases). Germline V gene lookup returns CDR1 KGHSH and CDR2 LQKENI. The V gene lost 3 bases and the J gene lost 0 bases, with 8 bases spanning the gap. This CDR3 has 15 residues. The CDR3 spells CASSPDIATNEKLFF. Here the CDR3 DNA reads TGTGCCAGCTCACCGGACATTGCAACTAATGAAAAACTGTTTTTT.

The chain carries TRBV7-8 and TRBJ1-5, with TRBD1 matching over 11 bases. CDR1 is SGHVS and CDR2 is FQNEAQ in the germline V gene. The ends lost 5 bases at V and 0 bases at J; junction bases unmatched: 6. The length of the CDR3 is 17 residues. The CDR3 loop reads CASSARTGGTSNQPQHF. DNA of the CDR3: TGTGCCAGCAGCGCTAGGACAGGGGGCACTAGCAATCAGCCCCAGCATTTT.

The chain links TRBV5-4 to TRBJ2-7; 10 nucleotides line up with TRBD1. The trim removed 4 bases at V and 7 bases at J, leaving 8 bases unmatched. Germline loops: CDR1 SGHNT, CDR2 YYREEE (reference sequence). CDR3 length: 14 amino acids. CDR3 in amino acids: CASSPDRGQGEQYF. DNA of the CDR3: TGTGCCAGCAGCCCCGACAGGGGGCAAGGGGAGCAGTACTTC.

The gene calls are TRBV2 and TRBJ1-4; D perhaps matches TRBD1 (5 bases). The CDR3 has 13 residues. Germline V CDR1 and CDR2: SNHLY, FYNNEI. V shed 7 bases and J shed 8 bases, with 14 bases lying between them. CDR3 in amino acids: CASNGGGGEKLFF. The CDR3, as DNA: TGTGCCAGCAACGGTGGGGGAGGCGAAAAACTGTTTTTT.

The gene calls are TRBV7-3 and TRBJ1-5; maybe TRBD1 (6 bases). CDR3 length: 18 residues. The V gene's germline CDR1 is SGHTA and CDR2 FQGTGA. Between the trimmed V and J ends, which lost 3 bases and 0 bases, there was a span of 18 bases. The CDR3 DNA reads as TGTGCCAGCAGCTTGACGGGACAAAAAGAGTATAGCAATCAGCCCCAGCATTTT. As protein: CASSLTGQKEYSNQPQHF.

The CDR3 reads CSVVRGFGGGSSYEQYF. Written as DNA, the CDR3 is TGCAGCGTTGTGAGGGGGTTTGGCGGGGGGAGCTCCTACGAGCAGTACTTC. The V and J genes are TRBV29-1 and TRBJ2-7; 8 positions agree with TRBD2. The CDR3 covers 17 residues. Trimming cost V 4 bases and J 0 bases; bases outside gene matches: 14. In germline, CDR1 is SQVTM, CDR2 ANQGSEA.

The V gene is TRBV18, the J gene TRBJ1-1, with TRBD1 identical over 10 bases. The J segment lost 5 bases and the V segment lost 1 base, leaving 4 bases of the junction unmatched. The germline CDR1 and CDR2 sequences are KGHSH and LQKENI. The CDR3 contains 15 residues. The CDR3 sequence is CASSPRTGGGTEAFF. The DNA for the CDR3 is TGTGCCAGCTCACCACGGACAGGGGGTGGTACTGAAGCTTTCTTT.

The J gene is TRBJ1-4, the V gene TRBV6-5; D perhaps matches TRBD1 (6 bases). Germline loops: CDR1 MNHEY, CDR2 SVGAGI. The ends were cut back, 11 bases at V and 4 bases at J, with 14 bases in the middle. CDR3 size: 13 residues. Here the CDR3 reads CAGGGQINEKLFF. As DNA, the CDR3 is TGTGCCGGCGGGGGGCAGATTAATGAAAAACTGTTTTTT.